This entry features one TCR beta chain sequence. Antigen unknown. The CDR3 consists of 13 residues. Germline V gene lookup returns CDR1 DFQATT and CDR2 SNEGSKA (reference sequence). The ends were cut back, 5 bases at V and 2 bases at J, with 9 bases in the middle. Regions amplified from RNA transcripts were the TCR beta CDR3 regions. Using the HTBI primer set, a first-round RT-PCR was run on the TCR CDR3. TCRdb called the multiplex PCR reads again in MiXCR, with one record for every CDR3 protein. This table holds fewer than 650,000 distinct CDR3 sequences, over 35% found once. These data originate in a study of T cells in Graves' hyperthyroidism and ophthalmopathy. Study-wide results and limits: Ophthalmopathy was model-predicted a median about 7.1 months pre-onset. From stable hyperthyroidism, ophthalmopathy was set apart by a 13 V-J model. Blood also held most thyroid clonotypes expanded beyond 0.001.

Researchers barred patients who had uncontrolled infection, other autoimmune disease, pregnancy or lactation. Material for sequencing was peripheral blood or thyroid tissue (not recorded which). This TCR was recovered from an adult woman with Graves' disease, either hyperthyroidism or ophthalmopathy (not recorded which). This chain links TRBV20-1 with TRBJ2-2; tentatively, D is TRBD1 (5 bases). The CDR3 loop is CSAFRENTGELFF. The CDR3 DNA is TGCAGTGCTTTCAGGGAAAACACCGGGGAGCTGTTTTTT.